These T cell receptor beta chains were read from a single sample in a study of PD-1 blockade in classical Hodgkin lymphoma. The table came from immunoSEQ multiplex PCR; TCRdb's copy has only in-frame clones and leaves some out. The repertoire has 50,000 or so clones, under 95% of them found once; the top ten carry roughly 10%. This material consisted of peripheral blood mononuclear cells (PBMCs), taken before the second cycle of nivolumab. The origin of the receptors is a human donor with classical Hodgkin lymphoma. The CDR3 runs from the conserved cysteine through the conserved F or W. The order of the fields is D gene, V gene, clone size, J gene, CDR3 protein, CDR3 DNA. D genes are given only for firm matches. Where a row states a size, it is once, few, many or the class of an expanded clone; other rows omit it.

.	TRBV19	few	TRBJ2-1	CASSALLGSGNEQFF	TGTGCCAGTAGTGCCCTGTTAGGGTCAGGCAATGAGCAGTTCTTC
TRBD2	TRBV29-1	.	TRBJ2-1	CSVGRPGGLYNEQFF	TGCAGCGTTGGGCGACCGGGAGGGCTGTACAATGAGCAGTTCTTC
TRBD1	TRBV19	.	TRBJ1-1	CASNPDRVITEAFF	TGTGCCAGTAACCCAGACAGGGTAATCACTGAAGCTTTCTTT
TRBD1	TRBV6-5	once	TRBJ1-2	CASSQGQSQNYGYTF	TGTGCCAGCAGTCAGGGACAGTCACAAAACTATGGCTACACCTTC
TRBD2	TRBV10-3	.	TRBJ2-7	CAISVGPSGGSYEQYF	TGTGCCATCAGTGTTGGCCCTAGCGGGGGTTCCTACGAGCAGTACTTC
.	TRBV30	.	TRBJ1-1	CAWSVLRTVNTEAFF	TGTGCCTGGAGTGTACTGCGGACGGTGAACACTGAAGCTTTCTTT
.	TRBV28	.	TRBJ1-4	CASKTVGGASELGEKLFF	TGTGCCAGCAAAACAGTCGGGGGCGCCTCTGAACTAGGTGAAAAACTGTTTTTT
.	TRBV28	.	TRBJ1-2	CASSLSVIGANYGYTF	TGTGCCAGCAGTTTAAGTGTGATAGGGGCTAACTATGGCTACACCTTC
TRBD2	TRBV6-5	.	TRBJ2-3	CASSLSGGATDTQYF	TGTGCCAGCAGTCTTAGCGGGGGGGCGACAGATACGCAGTATTTT
.	TRBV7-8	.	TRBJ2-7	CASSSGLGYEQYF	TGTGCCAGCAGCTCAGGCTTAGGGTACGAGCAGTACTTC
.	TRBV20-1	.	TRBJ2-1	CSARQYNEQFF	TGCAGTGCTAGACAGTACAATGAGCAGTTCTTC
.	TRBV5-6	.	TRBJ1-1	CASSLLGAMNTEAFF	TGTGCCAGCAGCTTGTTAGGGGCTATGAACACTGAAGCTTTCTTT
.	TRBV7-8	.	TRBJ1-2	CASSTGGDNYGYTF	TGTGCCAGCAGCACCGGAGGGGACAACTATGGCTACACCTTC
TRBD2	TRBV11-2	once	TRBJ2-7	CASSPRDSGLLSYEQYF	TGTGCCAGCAGCCCCCGGGATAGCGGGCTATTGTCCTACGAACAGTACTTC
.	TRBV10-3	.	TRBJ2-7	CAIRPRDLYREQYF	TGTGCCATCAGGCCTCGTGACTTATATCGTGAGCAGTACTTC